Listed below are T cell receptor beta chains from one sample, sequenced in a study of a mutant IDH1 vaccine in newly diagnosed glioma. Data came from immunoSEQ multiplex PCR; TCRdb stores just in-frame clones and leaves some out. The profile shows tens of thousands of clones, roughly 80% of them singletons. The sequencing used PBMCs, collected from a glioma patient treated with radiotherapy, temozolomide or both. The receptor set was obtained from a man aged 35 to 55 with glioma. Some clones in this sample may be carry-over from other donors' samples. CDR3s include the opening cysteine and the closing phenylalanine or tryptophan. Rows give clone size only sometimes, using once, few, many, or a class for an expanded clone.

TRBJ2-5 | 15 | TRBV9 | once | CASSVLGSIQETQYF
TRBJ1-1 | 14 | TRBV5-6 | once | CASSLGYRGTEAFF
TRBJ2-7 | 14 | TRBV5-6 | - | CASRAGGLSYEQYF
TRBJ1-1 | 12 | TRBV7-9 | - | CASSHDYTEAFF
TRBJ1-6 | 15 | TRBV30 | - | CAWSVGLGRNSPLHF
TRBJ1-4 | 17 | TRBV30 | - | CAWSVRPGAGANEKLFF
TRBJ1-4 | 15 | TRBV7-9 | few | CASSSRQGMNEKLFF
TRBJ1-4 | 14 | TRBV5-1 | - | CATSLGPTNEKLFF
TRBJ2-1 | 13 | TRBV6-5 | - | CASSWGTDNEQFF
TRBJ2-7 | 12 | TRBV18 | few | CASSPPFGDQYF
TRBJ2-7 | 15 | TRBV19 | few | CASSTGQGGSYEQYF
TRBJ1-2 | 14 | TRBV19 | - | CASTPASPGGGYTF
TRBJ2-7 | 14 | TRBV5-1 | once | CASSLTGGASEQYF
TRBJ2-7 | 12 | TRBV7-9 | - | CASSRGDGGVYF
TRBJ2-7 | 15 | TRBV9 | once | CASSQGGPRAYEQYF
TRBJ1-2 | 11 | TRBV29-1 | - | CSVATYYGYTF
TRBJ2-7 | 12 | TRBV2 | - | CASRGQPYEQYF
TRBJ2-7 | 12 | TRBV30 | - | CAWRFGAYEQYF
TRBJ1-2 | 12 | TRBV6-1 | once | CASSGSNYGYTF
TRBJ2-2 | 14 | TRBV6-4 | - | CASSPGQGIGELFF